This T cell receptor beta chain is drawn from a study of tumor-infiltrating lymphocytes in localized non-small cell lung cancer. Here immunoSEQ multiplex PCR was the method, and the copy in TCRdb shows in-frame clones only, minus some. The sample includes 15,000 to 20,000 clones, 60% to 85% seen only once; the top ten take 4.5% to 5.5%. Findings and limits, study-wide: Tumor T-cell fraction from TCR sequencing was not associated with recurrence-free survival (p = 0.61).

With regard to this clone: What it binds is unknown.

The trim removed 5 bases at V and 9 bases at J, leaving 10 bases unmatched. The CDR3 loop spans 14 amino acids. Germline V lookup: CDR1 SGHTA, CDR2 FQGNSA. The sample was lung tumor tissue. This sequence originates from a human donor with non-small cell lung cancer. The J gene is TRBJ2-1, the V gene TRBV7-2; 7 bases align to TRBD1. CDR3 amino acids: CASSPTGISSEQFF. CDR3 bases: TGTGCCAGCAGCCCGACAGGGATTAGTTCTGAGCAGTTCTTC.